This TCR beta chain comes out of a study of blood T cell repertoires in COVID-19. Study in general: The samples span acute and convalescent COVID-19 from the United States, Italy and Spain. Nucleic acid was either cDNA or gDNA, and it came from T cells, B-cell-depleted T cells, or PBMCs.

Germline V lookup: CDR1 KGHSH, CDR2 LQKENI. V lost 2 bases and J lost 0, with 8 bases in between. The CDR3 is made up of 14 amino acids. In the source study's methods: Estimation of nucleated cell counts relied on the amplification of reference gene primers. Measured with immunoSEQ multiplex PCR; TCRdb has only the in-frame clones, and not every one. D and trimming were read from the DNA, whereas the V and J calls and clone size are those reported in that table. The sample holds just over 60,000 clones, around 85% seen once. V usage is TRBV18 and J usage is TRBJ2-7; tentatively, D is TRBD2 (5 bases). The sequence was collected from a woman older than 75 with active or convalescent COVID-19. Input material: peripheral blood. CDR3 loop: CASSPSAGSYEQYF. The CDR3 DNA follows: TGTGCCAGCTCACCATCGGCGGGCTCCTACGAGCAGTACTTC. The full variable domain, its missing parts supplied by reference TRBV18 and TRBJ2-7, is NAGVMQNPRHLVRRRGQEARLRCSPMKGHSHVYWYRQLPEEGLKFMVYLQKENIIDESGMPKERFSAEFPKEGPSILRIQQVVRGDSAAYFCASSPSAGSYEQYFGPGTRLTVT.